Below, 21 T cell receptor beta chains from the same sample are listed, as sequenced in a study of vaccination and CD4 T cells after COVID-19. CD4+ T cells that had been cultured provided DNA sequenced with the Oncomine TCR Beta short-read assay. One entry per CDR3 protein results from TCRdb running MiXCR on the PCR reads. The data hold around 6,500 distinct CDR3 sequences, with 33% observed a single time. Their recognized antigens are unknown. The treatment here: approximately 9-day PBMC culture with coronavirus spike peptide pools or control peptides (ViraFEST assay). Prior to the COVID-19 pandemic (2011-2018), the unexposed donor's CD4+ T cells were collected. The sample taken for sequencing was CD4+ T cells from blood, cultured in vitro. The receptors shown here come from a human donor in good health.

This clonotype showed up just a few times. The rearrangement joins TRBV15 to TRBJ2-2; 9 positions agree with TRBD1. Trimming took 7 bases from V and 4 from J; bases not matched to a gene: 7. Germline loops: CDR1 LNHNV, CDR2 YYDKDF (reference sequence). The CDR3 consists of 15 residues. The CDR3 spells CATTPGTGFTGELFF. For the CDR3, the DNA is TGTGCCACCACCCCCGGGACAGGGTTCACCGGGGAGCTGTTTTTT.

The rearrangement links TRBV11-2 to TRBJ1-2; no firm D call. The V and J ends lost 2 bases and 8 bases respectively, with 18 bases between them. Per the germline V gene, CDR1 is SGHAT and CDR2 is FQNNGV. This CDR3 is 15 amino acids long. The CDR3 sequence is CASSLNRETFLGYTF. The CDR3 DNA reads TGTGCCAGCAGCTTAAACCGGGAGACATTTTTAGGCTACACCTTC. The complete variable domain, with remaining parts taken from reference TRBV11-2 and TRBJ1-2, reads EAGVAQSPRYKIIEKRQSVAFWCNPISGHATLYWYQQILGQGPKLLIQFQNNGVVDDSQLPKDRFSAERLKGVDSTLKIQPAKLEDSAVYLCASSLNRETFLGYTFGSGTRLTVV.

The J gene is TRBJ2-5, the V gene TRBV5-1, with D perhaps TRBD1 (6 bases). Germline loops: CDR1 SGHRS, CDR2 YFSETQ. CDR3 length equals 14 residues. Trimming cost V 6 bases and J 5 bases, with 17 bases left between them. The CDR3 DNA sequence: TGCGCCAGCAATAACGACAGGCCTCTGGAGACCCAGTACTTC. This translates into CASNNDRPLETQYF.

This clonotype appeared once. CDR3 amino acids: CAWKREGGGYTF. The CDR3 nucleotides are TGTGCCTGGAAGAGAGAAGGGGGAGGCTACACCTTC. This chain connects TRBV30 to TRBJ1-2; possible D gene TRBD1, 6 bases. Between the trimmed V and J ends, which lost 4 bases and 8 bases, there was a span of 14 bases. Germline V gene data show CDR1 as GTSNPN and CDR2 as SVGIG (reference sequence). This CDR3 is 12 amino acids long.

This clonotype occurred a few times. The V gene is TRBV5-1, the J gene TRBJ1-2; tentative D call: TRBD1 (5 bases). The CDR3 extends over 13 amino acids. The germline V gene has CDR1 SGHRS and CDR2 YFSETQ. V lost 3 bases to trimming and J lost 7 bases, with 13 bases between them. The CDR3 loop is CASSWGPGGGYTF. CDR3 nucleotide sequence: TGCGCCAGCAGCTGGGGACCGGGGGGTGGCTACACCTTC. Supplemented by reference TRBV5-1 and TRBJ1-2, the full variable domain reads KAGVTQTPRYLIKTRGQQVTLSCSPISGHRSVSWYQQTPGQGLQFLFEYFSETQRNKGNFPGRFSGRQFSNSRSEMNVSTLELGDSALYLCASSWGPGGGYTFGSGTRLTVV.

The rearrangement uses TRBV7-8 and TRBJ2-6; D is undetermined. The length of the CDR3 is 12 residues. Germline V gene sequence: CDR1 SGHVS, CDR2 FQNEAQ. The V gene lost 8 bases and the J gene lost 1 base, with 3 bases spanning the gap. The CDR3 protein is CASVSGANVLTF. CDR3 DNA sequence: TGTGCCAGCGTTTCTGGGGCCAACGTCCTGACTTTC. Variable domain in full (rest from reference TRBV7-8 and TRBJ2-6): GAGVSQSPRYKVAKRGQDVALRCDPISGHVSLFWYQQALGQGPEFLTYFQNEAQLDKSGLPSDRFFAERPEGSVSTLKIQRTQQEDSAVYLCASVSGANVLTFGAGSRLTVL.

This clonotype showed up just a few times. The J gene is TRBJ1-2, the V gene TRBV20-1, with a possible D match to TRBD1 (5 bases). V was cut by 3 bases and J by 4 bases, with 9 bases left in between. Germline assignment: CDR1 DFQATT and CDR2 SNEGSKA (reference sequence). The CDR3 has 12 amino acids. The CDR3: CSASGTFYGYTF. DNA of the CDR3: TGCAGTGCTAGCGGGACCTTCTATGGCTACACCTTC.

This clonotype occurred once. The rearrangement uses TRBV11-3 and TRBJ2-1; possible D gene TRBD1, 6 bases. Germline CDR1 reads SGHNT; CDR2 reads YENEEA. V dropped 3 bases and J dropped 6 bases, with 15 bases sitting between them. The length of the CDR3 is 15 residues. The chain's CDR3 is CASSFSGEGGNEQFF. The CDR3, as DNA: TGTGCCAGCAGCTTTTCAGGAGAAGGGGGCAATGAGCAGTTCTTC.

This clonotype came up a few times. The chain has TRBV7-3 and TRBJ2-3; D assignment may be TRBD1 or TRBD2 (5 bases each). Germline V gives CDR1 SGHTA, CDR2 FQGTGA. V lost 2 bases and J 2 bases, leaving 14 bases between the germline ends. The CDR3 has 16 amino acids. The CDR3 loop reads CASSLGGPTITDTQYF. The CDR3 nucleotides are TGTGCCAGCAGCTTAGGGGGACCGACTATCACAGATACGCAGTATTTT.

The chain carries TRBV10-3 and TRBJ1-1; D unclear. From germline, CDR1 is ENHRY and CDR2 SYGVKD. There are 11 residues in the CDR3. V was cut by 0 bases and J by 9 bases, with 5 bases left in between. The CDR3 DNA reads TGTGCCATCAGTGAGTCGCAGAAAGCTTTCTTT. Its translation is CAISESQKAFF.

This chain links TRBV7-2 with TRBJ1-1; no reliable D call. Between the trimmed V and J ends, which lost 0 bases and 1 base, there was a span of 6 bases. Germline CDR1 is SGHTA and CDR2 is FQGNSA. This CDR3 comprises 14 residues. The CDR3 sequence: CASSLATRNTEAFF. As DNA, the CDR3 is TGTGCCAGCAGCTTAGCGACAAGGAACACTGAAGCTTTCTTT.

This clonotype was counted a few times. The gene calls are TRBV5-6 and TRBJ2-1, with D possibly called TRBD1 or TRBD2 (5 bases each). V lost 4 bases and J 7 bases, leaving 12 bases between the germline ends. CDR1 is SGHDT and CDR2 is YYEEEE in the germline V gene. This CDR3 is built from 13 residues. DNA of the CDR3: TGTGCCAGCAGCGGGGACCCGAAGAATGAGCAGTTCTTC. Protein sequence: CASSGDPKNEQFF.

The table lists this clonotype with a few counts. V gene TRBV6-5 combines with J gene TRBJ1-1; D not resolved. This CDR3 comprises 13 residues. Germline CDR1 MNHEY, CDR2 SVGAGI. The V and J ends lost 1 base and 1 base respectively, with 4 bases between them. The CDR3 DNA is TGTGCCAGCAGTTACTTTCCGAACACTGAAGCTTTCTTT. Translated, it gives CASSYFPNTEAFF.

The chain carries TRBV10-3 and TRBJ2-3; 13 bases are a match to TRBD2. This CDR3 has 17 residues. Germline V gene lookup returns CDR1 ENHRY and CDR2 SYGVKD. The V gene end was trimmed by 1 base and the J gene end by 1 base; junction bases not matched to a gene: 2. CDR3 loop: CAISEFGTSGGTDTQYF. DNA for the CDR3: TGTGCCATCAGTGAGTTCGGGACTAGCGGGGGCACAGATACGCAGTATTTT.

This clonotype was seen a handful of times. The V call is TRBV2, the J call TRBJ1-6; weak D call: TRBD1 (5 bases). This CDR3 contains 15 residues. The germline V and J ends were trimmed by 3 bases and 6 bases, with 12 bases remaining between them. Germline V gene lookup returns CDR1 SNHLY and CDR2 FYNNEI. The CDR3 loop is CASSERGIGNSPLHF. In nucleotides, the CDR3 is TGTGCCAGCAGTGAGAGGGGAATAGGTAATTCACCCCTCCACTTT.

This clonotype has only a few counts. The chain has TRBV6-1 and TRBJ1-1; D is unresolved. Trimming pared 8 bases from V and 7 bases from J, leaving 17 bases between. The CDR3 totals 13 residues. CDR1 and CDR2 from the germline V gene are MNHNS and SASEGT. The CDR3 coding sequence is TGTGCCAGCTTAGCCAAAAGACACGTTGAAGCTTTCTTT. It specifies CASLAKRHVEAFF.

The rearrangement links TRBV6-1 to TRBJ1-6; TRBD1 agrees at 7 bases. Trimming cost V 8 bases and J 2 bases; bases outside gene matches: 3. Germline CDR1 reads MNHNS; CDR2 reads SASEGT. This CDR3 region has 14 residues. The CDR3 region is CASGDSTYNSPLHF. CDR3 DNA: TGTGCCAGCGGGGACAGTACCTATAATTCACCCCTCCACTTT.

This chain links TRBV30 with TRBJ1-5; D unclear. V was clipped by 4 bases and J by 2 bases, with 9 bases between them. Germline lookup yields CDR1 GTSNPN and CDR2 SVGIG (reference sequence). This CDR3 has 13 amino acids. DNA of the CDR3: TGTGCCTGGACTTCGCGGGGCAATCAGCCCCAGCATTTT. Its translation: CAWTSRGNQPQHF. The variable domain in full, completed from reference TRBV30 and TRBJ1-5, reads SQTIHQWPATLVQPVGSPLSLECTVEGTSNPNLYWYRQAAGRGLQLLFYSVGIGQISSEVPQNLSASRPQDRQFILSSKKLLLSDSGFYLCAWTSRGNQPQHFGDGTRLSIL.

The chain joins TRBV28 to TRBJ1-6; D is perhaps TRBD1 (5 bases). The CDR3 sequence is 17 residues long. Trimming left V 2 bases short and J 7 bases short, with 18 bases between. Germline assignment: CDR1 MDHEN and CDR2 SYDVKM. CDR3 residues: CASSLKRGPPPNSPLHF. CDR3 in DNA: TGTGCCAGCAGTTTAAAACGGGGACCGCCGCCAAATTCACCCCTCCACTTT.

The J gene is TRBJ1-2, the V gene TRBV11-2; D unclear. Germline V gives CDR1 SGHAT, CDR2 FQNNGV. The CDR3 loop spans 14 amino acids. Deletions cut 2 bases from V and 7 bases from J, with 14 bases between. The CDR3 region has the DNA TGTGCCAGCAGCTTATTATCGGGCTCTCGTGGCTACACCTTC. Amino acids: CASSLLSGSRGYTF.

The rearrangement uses TRBV10-2 and TRBJ2-7; D possibly uses TRBD1 or TRBD2 (5 bases each). Germline lookup yields CDR1 WSHSY and CDR2 SAAADI. Trimming stripped 6 bases from V and 0 bases from J, with 9 bases between. This CDR3 comprises 13 residues. The CDR3 nucleotides read TGCGCCAGCAGAGCAGGGACCTCCTACGAGCAGTACTTC. Translation: CASRAGTSYEQYF.